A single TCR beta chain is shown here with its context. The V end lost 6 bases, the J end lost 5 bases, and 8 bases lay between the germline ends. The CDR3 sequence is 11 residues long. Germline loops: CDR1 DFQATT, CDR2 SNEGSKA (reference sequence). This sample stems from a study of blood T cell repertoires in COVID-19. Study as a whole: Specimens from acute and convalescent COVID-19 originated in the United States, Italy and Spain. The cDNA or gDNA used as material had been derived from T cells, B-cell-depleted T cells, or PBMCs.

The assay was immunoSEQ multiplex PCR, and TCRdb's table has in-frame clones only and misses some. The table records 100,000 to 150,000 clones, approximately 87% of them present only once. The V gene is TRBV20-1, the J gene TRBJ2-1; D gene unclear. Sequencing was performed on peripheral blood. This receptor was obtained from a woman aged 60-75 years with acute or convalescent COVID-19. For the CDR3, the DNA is TGCAGTGCCCTTATCCACAATGAGCAGTTCTTC. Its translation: CSALIHNEQFF.